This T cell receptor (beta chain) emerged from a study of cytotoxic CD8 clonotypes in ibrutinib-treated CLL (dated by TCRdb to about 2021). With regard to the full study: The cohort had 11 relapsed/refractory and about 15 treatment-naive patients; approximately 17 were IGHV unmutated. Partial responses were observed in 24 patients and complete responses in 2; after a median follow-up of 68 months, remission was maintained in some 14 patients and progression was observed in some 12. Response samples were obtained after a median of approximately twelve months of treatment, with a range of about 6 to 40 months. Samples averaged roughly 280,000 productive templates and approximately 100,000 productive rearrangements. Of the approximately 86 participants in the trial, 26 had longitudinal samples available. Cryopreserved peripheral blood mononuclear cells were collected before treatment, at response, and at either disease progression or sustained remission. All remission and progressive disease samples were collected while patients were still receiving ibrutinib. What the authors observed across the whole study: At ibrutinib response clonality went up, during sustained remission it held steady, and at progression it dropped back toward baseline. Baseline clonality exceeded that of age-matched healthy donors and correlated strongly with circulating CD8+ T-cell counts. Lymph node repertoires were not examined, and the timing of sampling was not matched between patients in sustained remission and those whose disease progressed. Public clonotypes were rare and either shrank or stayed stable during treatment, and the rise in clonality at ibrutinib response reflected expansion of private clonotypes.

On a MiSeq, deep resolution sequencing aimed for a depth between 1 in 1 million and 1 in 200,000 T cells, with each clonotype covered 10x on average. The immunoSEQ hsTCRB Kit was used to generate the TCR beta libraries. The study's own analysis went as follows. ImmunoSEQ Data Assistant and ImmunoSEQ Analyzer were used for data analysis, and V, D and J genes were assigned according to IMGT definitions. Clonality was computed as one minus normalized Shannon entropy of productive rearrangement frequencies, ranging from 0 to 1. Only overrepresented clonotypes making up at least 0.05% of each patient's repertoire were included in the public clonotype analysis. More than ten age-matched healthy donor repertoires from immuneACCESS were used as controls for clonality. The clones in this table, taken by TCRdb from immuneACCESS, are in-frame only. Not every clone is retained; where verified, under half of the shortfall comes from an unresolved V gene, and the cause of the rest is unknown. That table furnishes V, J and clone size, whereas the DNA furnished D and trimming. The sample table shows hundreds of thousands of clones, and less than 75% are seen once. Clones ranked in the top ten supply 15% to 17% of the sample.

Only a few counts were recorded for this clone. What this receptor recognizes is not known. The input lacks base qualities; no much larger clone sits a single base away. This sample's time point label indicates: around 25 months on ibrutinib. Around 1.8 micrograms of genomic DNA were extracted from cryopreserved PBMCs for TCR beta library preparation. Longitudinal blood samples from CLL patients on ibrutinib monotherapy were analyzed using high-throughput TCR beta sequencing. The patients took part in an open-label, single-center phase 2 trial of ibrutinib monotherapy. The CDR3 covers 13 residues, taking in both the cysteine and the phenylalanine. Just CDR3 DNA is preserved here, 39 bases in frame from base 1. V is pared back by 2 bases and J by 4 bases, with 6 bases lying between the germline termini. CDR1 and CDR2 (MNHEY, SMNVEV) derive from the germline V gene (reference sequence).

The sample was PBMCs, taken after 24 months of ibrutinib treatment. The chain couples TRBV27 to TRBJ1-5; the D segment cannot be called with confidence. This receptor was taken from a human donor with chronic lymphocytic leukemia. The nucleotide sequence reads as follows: TGTGCCAGCAGTTTAGTGCAAAATCAGCCCCAGCATTTT. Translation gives CASSLVQNQPQHF.